Listed below are T cell receptor beta chains from one sample, sequenced in a study of shared clonotypes between healthy human individuals. TCRdb's copy holds only in-frame clones and misses some; the assay was immunoSEQ multiplex PCR. The data hold 500,000 to 700,000 clones, with approximately 95% observed a single time. Sample: naive CD8+ T cells sorted from blood. These receptors all stem from a young woman in good health. CDR3s include the opening cysteine and the closing phenylalanine or tryptophan. Each record gives: clone size, D gene, V gene, J gene, CDR3 DNA, CDR3 protein. A D gene is named only where the DNA matches it firmly. Clone sizes are given selectively: once, few, many, or a class where the clone is expanded.

clone_size: .; d_call: TRBD1; v_call: TRBV5-6; j_call: TRBJ2-1; cdr3_nt: TGTGCCAGCAGCTTGGAGGGGGCGGGTTACAATGAGCAGTTCTTC; cdr3_aa: CASSLEGAGYNEQFF
clone_size: .; d_call: .; v_call: TRBV10-2; j_call: TRBJ1-4; cdr3_nt: TGCGCCAGCAGTGTTGGTCAGCATGCAACTAATGAAAAACTGTTTTTT; cdr3_aa: CASSVGQHATNEKLFF
clone_size: once; d_call: .; v_call: TRBV7-8; j_call: TRBJ2-7; cdr3_nt: TGTGCCAGCAGCTTAGATATTGAGGGGAAGAGGGCCTACGAGCAGTACTTC; cdr3_aa: CASSLDIEGKRAYEQYF
clone_size: .; d_call: .; v_call: TRBV2; j_call: TRBJ1-1; cdr3_nt: TGTGCCAGCAGTGAGTCGGGAAGGGGATGGAGCTCTGAAGCTTTCTTT; cdr3_aa: CASSESGRGWSSEAFF
clone_size: .; d_call: .; v_call: TRBV2; j_call: TRBJ1-1; cdr3_nt: TGTGCCAGCAGTGAAAGCCGAAGGGAGTTAGGGGCTTTCTTT; cdr3_aa: CASSESRRELGAFF
clone_size: .; d_call: TRBD2; v_call: TRBV5-1; j_call: TRBJ2-3; cdr3_nt: TGCGCCAGCAGTTTGGACCTAGCGGGAGGAGGAGCAGATACGCAGTATTTT; cdr3_aa: CASSLDLAGGGADTQYF
clone_size: .; d_call: TRBD2; v_call: TRBV28; j_call: TRBJ2-1; cdr3_nt: TGTGCCAGCAGTTTACTAGCGGGAGCAACCTACAATGAGCAGTTCTTC; cdr3_aa: CASSLLAGATYNEQFF
clone_size: once; d_call: .; v_call: TRBV19; j_call: TRBJ2-1; cdr3_nt: TGTGCCAGTAGTAATTCGGGTCGCTACAATGAGCAGTTCTTC; cdr3_aa: CASSNSGRYNEQFF
clone_size: .; d_call: TRBD1; v_call: TRBV30; j_call: TRBJ2-7; cdr3_nt: TGTGCCTGGAGTGTACAGGGGCTGCTGGTGGGCGAGCAGTACTTC; cdr3_aa: CAWSVQGLLVGEQYF
clone_size: .; d_call: .; v_call: TRBV25-1; j_call: TRBJ2-5; cdr3_nt: TGTGCCAGCACGACGCTCGGAGGGGAGTCTTACCAAGAGACCCAGTACTTC; cdr3_aa: CASTTLGGESYQETQYF
clone_size: .; d_call: .; v_call: TRBV5-5; j_call: TRBJ2-1; cdr3_nt: TGTGCCAGCACCCTCTCCAATGAGCAGTTCTTC; cdr3_aa: CASTLSNEQFF
clone_size: .; d_call: TRBD1; v_call: TRBV4-1; j_call: TRBJ2-1; cdr3_nt: TGCGCCAGCAGGGGTTCCGGGACAGGGGGCCTCCGCTCCTACAATGAGCAGTTCTTC; cdr3_aa: CASRGSGTGGLRSYNEQFF
clone_size: .; d_call: .; v_call: TRBV10-3; j_call: TRBJ2-7; cdr3_nt: TGTGCCATCAGTGAGTCTGGGGGGCCCTACGAGCAGTACTTC; cdr3_aa: CAISESGGPYEQYF
clone_size: .; d_call: TRBD1; v_call: TRBV5-1; j_call: TRBJ2-3; cdr3_nt: TGCGCCAGCAGCTACTATCCGGACAGGGGAGATACGCAGTATTTT; cdr3_aa: CASSYYPDRGDTQYF
clone_size: .; d_call: .; v_call: TRBV28; j_call: TRBJ2-7; cdr3_nt: TGTGCCAGCAGTTTACGAGGGGCCGAGCAGTACTTC; cdr3_aa: CASSLRGAEQYF
clone_size: .; d_call: .; v_call: TRBV5-5; j_call: TRBJ2-7; cdr3_nt: TGTGCCAGCAGCCGGTGGGAAGGGGGGACCGAGCAGTACTTC; cdr3_aa: CASSRWEGGTEQYF
clone_size: once; d_call: .; v_call: TRBV27; j_call: TRBJ2-1; cdr3_nt: TGTGCCAGCAGCAACGGATTAACGGGGAATGAGCAGTTCTTC; cdr3_aa: CASSNGLTGNEQFF
clone_size: .; d_call: TRBD2; v_call: TRBV15; j_call: TRBJ2-7; cdr3_nt: TGTGCCACCAGCCCCCAATCGGGGAGGGAGACCTACGAGCAGTACTTC; cdr3_aa: CATSPQSGRETYEQYF
clone_size: .; d_call: .; v_call: TRBV11-2; j_call: TRBJ1-5; cdr3_nt: TGTGCCAGCAGCCCGGACGGTCAAAGCAATCAGCCCCAGCATTTT; cdr3_aa: CASSPDGQSNQPQHF
clone_size: .; d_call: .; v_call: TRBV5-4; j_call: TRBJ2-7; cdr3_nt: TGTGCCAGCAGCCCGACAGGTGTGGAAGAGCAGTACTTC; cdr3_aa: CASSPTGVEEQYF
clone_size: .; d_call: .; v_call: TRBV28; j_call: TRBJ1-4; cdr3_nt: TGTGCCAGCAGTTCCACGGGGGTGGGTGAAAAACTGTTTTTT; cdr3_aa: CASSSTGVGEKLFF
clone_size: .; d_call: .; v_call: TRBV10-2; j_call: TRBJ1-4; cdr3_nt: TGCGCCAGCAGTGAAGGAGGGGCCGCCCTCTCGTTTCATTTT; cdr3_aa: CASSEGGAALSFHF
clone_size: .; d_call: TRBD1; v_call: TRBV2; j_call: TRBJ2-3; cdr3_nt: TGTGCCGGCCTCACAGGGGCAGATACGCAGTATTTT; cdr3_aa: CAGLTGADTQYF